This is a list of T cell receptor beta chains from one sample in a study of early T cells in non-severe SARS-CoV-2 infection. One entry per CDR3 protein, called by TCRdb with MiXCR from the 5' RACE reads. The sample consists of around 70,000 distinct CDR3 sequences, more than 10% of them appearing once. Sequencing was done on a sample of whole blood. Receptors originate from an adult who was a healthcare worker with PCR-confirmed SARS-CoV-2 infection or an uninfected control (not recorded which). CDR3s include the opening cysteine and the closing phenylalanine or tryptophan. A D gene is named only where the DNA matches it firmly. Size tells how often a clone was seen (once, few, many) or the class of an expanded clone, and some rows leave it out.

V gene,D gene,CDR3 length,clone size,J gene,CDR3 DNA,CDR3 protein
TRBV29-1,-,14,many,TRBJ2-7,TGCAGCGTTGAGGGGCTCCAGGGGCCCTACGAGCAGTACTTC,CSVEGLQGPYEQYF
TRBV7-8,-,12,few,TRBJ2-1,TGTGCCAGCAGCTTCGTCCTAAATGAGCAGTTCTTC,CASSFVLNEQFF
TRBV2,-,16,few,TRBJ2-7,TGTGCCAGCAGTGTTAACAACCCCACTAACTCCTACGAGCAGTACTTC,CASSVNNPTNSYEQYF
TRBV20-1,-,14,-,TRBJ1-6,TGCAGTGCAACGGCGCAGGGGAGAAATTCACCCCTCCACTTT,CSATAQGRNSPLHF
TRBV6-5,-,15,many,TRBJ1-6,TGTGCCAGCAGTTACCAGGACAGTTATAATTCACCCCTCCACTTT,CASSYQDSYNSPLHF
TRBV29-1,TRBD1,13,few,TRBJ1-1,TGCAGCGTTGAAACCCAGGGGGCAGCTGAAGCTTTCTTT,CSVETQGAAEAFF
TRBV29-1,TRBD1,16,few,TRBJ2-1,TGCAGCGTTGAGGTGGACAGGGGTTCCCCCTACAATGAGCAGTTCTTC,CSVEVDRGSPYNEQFF
TRBV19,TRBD2,16,many,TRBJ2-1,TGTGCCAGTAGTTCACCCCCGGGACTAAACAACAATGAGCAGTTCTTC,CASSSPPGLNNNEQFF
TRBV20-1,-,14,-,TRBJ2-5,TGCAGTGCTAGAGAAGGATTGCACCGAGAGACCCAGTACTTC,CSAREGLHRETQYF
TRBV18,-,14,-,TRBJ2-4,TGTGCCAGCTCATTAGGACAGCCGAAAAACATTCAGTACTTC,CASSLGQPKNIQYF
TRBV29-1,TRBD2,14,-,TRBJ2-1,TGCAGCGTTGAATCTAGCGGGGCATACAATGAGCAGTTCTTC,CSVESSGAYNEQFF
TRBV5-1,-,13,-,TRBJ2-5,TGCGCCAGCAGCTTGCGAAGCGGGGAGACCCAGTACTTC,CASSLRSGETQYF
TRBV19,-,14,many,TRBJ1-5,TGTGCCAGTAGTCCGCCCTATAGCAATCAGCCCCAGCATTTT,CASSPPYSNQPQHF
TRBV2,-,15,few,TRBJ1-2,TGTGCCAGCAGTGAAGAAGGACGAAGTAGAGGTGGCTACACCTTC,CASSEEGRSRGGYTF
TRBV12-3/TRBV12-4,-,14,few,TRBJ1-1,TGTGCCAGCAGCACTTCAGGGGCTAACACTGAAGCTTTCTTT,CASSTSGANTEAFF
TRBV9,-,14,few,TRBJ2-1,TGTGCCAGCAGCGTAGCTAGCCGAGACAATGAGCAGTTCTTC,CASSVASRDNEQFF
TRBV29-1,-,12,-,TRBJ2-7,TGCAGCGTTGTGGTCAGCTCCTACGAGCAGTACTTC,CSVVVSSYEQYF
TRBV12-3/TRBV12-4,-,15,few,TRBJ2-6,TGTGCCAGCAGGTGGGGGGTCTCTGGGGCCAACGTCCTGACTTTC,CASRWGVSGANVLTF
TRBV28,-,15,many,TRBJ1-5,TGTGCCAGCAGCTTGGTGGGGGCACGGAATCAGCCCCAGCATTTT,CASSLVGARNQPQHF
TRBV12-3/TRBV12-4,-,16,-,TRBJ2-1,TGTGCCAGCAGTTTCTCCCTTGGCGGGGGCGAGGATGAGCAGTTCTTC,CASSFSLGGGEDEQFF
TRBV15,-,16,many,TRBJ2-6,TGTGCCACCAGCAGAGACGGAGACTCTGGGGCCAACGTCCTGACTTTC,CATSRDGDSGANVLTF
TRBV28,-,16,-,TRBJ2-6,TGTGCCAGCAGTTTAAGTGCGTACTCTGGGGCCAACGTCCTGACTTTC,CASSLSAYSGANVLTF
TRBV7-3,TRBD2,15,few,TRBJ2-1,TGTGCCAGCAGCCCAGTAGCGGGAGGCTACAATGAGCAGTTCTTC,CASSPVAGGYNEQFF
TRBV20-1,-,13,many,TRBJ1-1,TGCAGTGCCAGGGGACACGTGAACACTGAAGCTTTCTTT,CSARGHVNTEAFF
TRBV4-2,TRBD2,20,-,TRBJ2-2,TGTGCCAGCAGCCCAACTCCACGCGGGAGAGTGTTAATGAACACCGGGGAGCTGTTTTTT,CASSPTPRGRVLMNTGELFF
TRBV12-3/TRBV12-4,-,15,many,TRBJ1-5,TGTGCCAGCAGTTTACAGGCCCGACCTAATCAGCCCCAGCATTTT,CASSLQARPNQPQHF
TRBV7-6,-,17,many,TRBJ2-3,TGTGCCAGCAGCTTTCAGGGGGAGGACACCAGCACAGATACGCAGTATTTT,CASSFQGEDTSTDTQYF
TRBV29-1,TRBD1,14,-,TRBJ2-2,TGCAGCGTTCGGACAGGGGAGAACACCGGGGAGCTGTTTTTT,CSVRTGENTGELFF
TRBV4-1,TRBD1,15,-,TRBJ2-1,TGCGCCAGCAGCCGAGGACAGGGGGCTCCTAATGAGCAGTTCTTC,CASSRGQGAPNEQFF
TRBV21-1,-,15,few,TRBJ2-1,TGTGCCAGCAGCATAAAGCGGGAGGGCCCGGATGAGCAGTTCTTC,CASSIKREGPDEQFF
TRBV19,-,15,-,TRBJ2-5,TGTGCCAGTAGTATAGGGGGGACGGGTCAAGAGACCCAGTACTTC,CASSIGGTGQETQYF
TRBV13,TRBD1,14,many,TRBJ2-7,TGTGCCAGCAGCCCCCGGGACAGGGCCTACGAGCAGTACTTC,CASSPRDRAYEQYF
TRBV7-9,-,13,-,TRBJ2-7,TGTGCCAGCAGCCGGACTGGACCCTACGAGCAGTACTTC,CASSRTGPYEQYF
TRBV28,TRBD2,15,-,TRBJ2-1,TGTGCCAGCAGCCGCCCAAGCGGGAGTAGTAATGAGCAGTTCTTC,CASSRPSGSSNEQFF
TRBV20-1,-,14,many,TRBJ2-7,TGCAGTGCTAGACGGGACCCTAGCTCCTACGAGCAGTACTTC,CSARRDPSSYEQYF
TRBV29-1,TRBD1,13,many,TRBJ2-5,TGCAGCGTGAACAGGGGGCAGGGGGAGACCCAGTACTTC,CSVNRGQGETQYF
TRBV5-1,TRBD1,16,-,TRBJ2-2,TGCGCCAGCAGCACCGAGGCCAGGGGGCAGACCGGGGAGCTGTTTTTT,CASSTEARGQTGELFF
TRBV20-1,TRBD1,14,few,TRBJ1-3,TGCAGTGCTCCTGTACAGGGGTCTGGAAACACCATATATTTT,CSAPVQGSGNTIYF
TRBV11-3,-,13,few,TRBJ2-1,TGTGCCAGCAGCTTAGTACGAGGGGATGAGCAGTTCTTC,CASSLVRGDEQFF
TRBV28,-,15,-,TRBJ2-4,TGTGCCAGCAGTTTATCCGAGGTAGCCAAAAACATTCAGTACTTC,CASSLSEVAKNIQYF
TRBV30,TRBD2,13,many,TRBJ2-5,TGTGCCTGGAGCCCCACGGGACTAGCGGGAGTGGACTTC,CAWSPTGLAGVDF
TRBV11-2,-,15,few,TRBJ2-7,TGTGCCAGCACCCCAGCGGGACATCCTACCTACGAGCAGTACTTC,CASTPAGHPTYEQYF
TRBV28,TRBD1,15,-,TRBJ1-5,TGTGCCAGCAGTTTAGAGGGGGCGCTGGGTCAGCCCCAGCATTTT,CASSLEGALGQPQHF
TRBV29-1,-,14,few,TRBJ2-1,TGCAGCGTGGCCAGGGGTACTCTTTACAATGAGCAGTTCTTC,CSVARGTLYNEQFF
TRBV2,-,14,few,TRBJ2-1,TGTGCCAGCAGTACAATCCGCAGGGATGGTGAGCAGTTCTTC,CASSTIRRDGEQFF
TRBV29-1,-,14,few,TRBJ2-5,TGCAGCGCCCTACTGACTACCTCCCTGGGTACCCAGTACTTC,CSALLTTSLGTQYF
TRBV20-1,TRBD2,14,many,TRBJ2-1,TGCAGTGCTATTTCTAGCGGGAAAGTGAATGAGCAGTTCTTC,CSAISSGKVNEQFF